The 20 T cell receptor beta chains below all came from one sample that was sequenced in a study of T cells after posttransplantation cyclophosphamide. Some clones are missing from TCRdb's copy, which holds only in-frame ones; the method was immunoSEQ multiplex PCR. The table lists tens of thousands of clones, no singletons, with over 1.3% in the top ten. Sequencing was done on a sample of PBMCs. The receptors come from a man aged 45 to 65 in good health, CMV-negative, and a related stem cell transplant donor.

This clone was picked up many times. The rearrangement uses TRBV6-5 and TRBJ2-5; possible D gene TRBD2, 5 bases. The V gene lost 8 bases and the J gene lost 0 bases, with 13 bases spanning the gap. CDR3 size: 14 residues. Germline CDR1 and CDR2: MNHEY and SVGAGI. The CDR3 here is CASGAGPYQETQYF. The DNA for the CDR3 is TGTGCCAGCGGCGCGGGCCCGTACCAAGAGACCCAGTACTTC.

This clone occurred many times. CDR3 DNA: TGTGCCAGCAGTCTTAGGACAGGAACGAATTCACCCCTCCACTTT. Its protein product is CASSLRTGTNSPLHF. The chain recombines TRBV6-5 with TRBJ1-6; 7 bases align to TRBD1. J was trimmed by 7 bases and V by 5 bases; bases with no gene match: 8. This CDR3 is built from 15 residues. Germline CDR1 MNHEY, CDR2 SVGAGI.

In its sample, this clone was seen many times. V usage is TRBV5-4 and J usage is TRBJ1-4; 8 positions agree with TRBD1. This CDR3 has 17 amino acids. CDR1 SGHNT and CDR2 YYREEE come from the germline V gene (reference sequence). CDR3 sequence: CGQQVPVRGHPNEKLFF. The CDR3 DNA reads TGTGGCCAGCAGGTTCCCGTCAGGGGGCATCCTAATGAAAAACTGTTTTTT.

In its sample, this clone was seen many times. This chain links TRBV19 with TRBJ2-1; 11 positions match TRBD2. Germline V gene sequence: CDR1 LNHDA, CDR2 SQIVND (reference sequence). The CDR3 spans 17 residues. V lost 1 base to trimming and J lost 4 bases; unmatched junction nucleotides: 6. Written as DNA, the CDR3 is TGTGCCAGTAGTATAGTTAGCGGGGGGGCCGGTTACAATGAGCAGTTCTTC. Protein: CASSIVSGGAGYNEQFF.

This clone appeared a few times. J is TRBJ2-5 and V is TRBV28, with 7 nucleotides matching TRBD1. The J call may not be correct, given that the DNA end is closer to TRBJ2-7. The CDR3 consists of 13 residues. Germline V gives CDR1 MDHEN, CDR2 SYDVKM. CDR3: CASTFGQDYEQYF. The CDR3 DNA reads TGTGCCAGCACCTTCGGACAGGACTACGAGCAGTACTTC.

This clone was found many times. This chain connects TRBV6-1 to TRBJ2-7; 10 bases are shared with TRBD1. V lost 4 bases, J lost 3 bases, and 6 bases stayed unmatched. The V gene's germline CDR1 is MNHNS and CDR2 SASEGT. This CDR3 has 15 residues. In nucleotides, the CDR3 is TGTGCCAGCAGTGGGGACAGGGGATTCAGCTACGAGCAGTACTTC. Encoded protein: CASSGDRGFSYEQYF.

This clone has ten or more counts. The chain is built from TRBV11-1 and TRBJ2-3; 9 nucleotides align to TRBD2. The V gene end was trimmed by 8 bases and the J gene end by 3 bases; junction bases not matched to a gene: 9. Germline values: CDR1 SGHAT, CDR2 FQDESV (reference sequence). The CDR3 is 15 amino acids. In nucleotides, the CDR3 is TGTGCCAGCCGAGCCGCGGGACTAGCAACAGATACGCAGTATTTT. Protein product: CASRAAGLATDTQYF.

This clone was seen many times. The CDR3 spells CASSRDRGPYEQYF. The CDR3 nucleotides read TGTGCCAGCTCACGGGACAGGGGACCCTACGAGCAGTACTTC. This rearrangement joins TRBV18 to TRBJ2-7, with TRBD1 matching over 10 bases. The trim removed 4 bases at V and 2 bases at J, leaving 2 bases unmatched. This CDR3 has 14 residues. CDR1 is KGHSH and CDR2 is LQKENI in the germline V gene.

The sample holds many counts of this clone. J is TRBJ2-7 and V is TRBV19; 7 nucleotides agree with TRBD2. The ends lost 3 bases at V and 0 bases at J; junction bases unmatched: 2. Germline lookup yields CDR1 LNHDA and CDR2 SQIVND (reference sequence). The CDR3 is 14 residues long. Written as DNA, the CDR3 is TGTGCCAGTAGTATGGAGCGGGACTCCTACGAGCAGTACTTC. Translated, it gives CASSMERDSYEQYF.

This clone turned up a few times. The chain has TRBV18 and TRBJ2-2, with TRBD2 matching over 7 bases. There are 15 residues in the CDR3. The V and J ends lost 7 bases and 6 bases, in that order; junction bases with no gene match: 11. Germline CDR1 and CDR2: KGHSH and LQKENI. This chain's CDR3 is CASLPSGEASGELFF. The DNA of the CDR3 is TGTGCCAGCTTACCGAGCGGGGAGGCGTCCGGGGAGCTGTTTTTT.

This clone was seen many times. DNA of the CDR3: TGTGCCAGCAGCCAGGGTCAGGCTACTGGGGCCAACGTCCTGACTTTC. This translates into CASSQGQATGANVLTF. This chain links TRBV16 with TRBJ2-6; D unresolved. Trimming stripped 3 bases from V and 2 bases from J, with 11 bases between. Germline V gene lookup returns CDR1 KGHSY and CDR2 FQNENV. The CDR3 is 16 amino acids.

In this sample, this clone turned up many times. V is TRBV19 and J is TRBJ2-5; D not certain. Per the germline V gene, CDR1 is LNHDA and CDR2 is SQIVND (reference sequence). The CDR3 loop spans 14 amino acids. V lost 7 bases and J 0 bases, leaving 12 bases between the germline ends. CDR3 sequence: CASKVTNNQETQYF. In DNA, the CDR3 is TGTGCCAGTAAGGTCACTAACAACCAAGAGACCCAGTACTTC.

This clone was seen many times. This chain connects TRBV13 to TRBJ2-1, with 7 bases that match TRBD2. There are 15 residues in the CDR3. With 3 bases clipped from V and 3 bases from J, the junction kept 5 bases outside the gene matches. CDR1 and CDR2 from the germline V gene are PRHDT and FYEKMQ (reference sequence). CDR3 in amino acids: CASSFLGGNYNEQFF. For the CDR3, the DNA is TGTGCCAGCAGCTTCCTCGGGGGGAACTACAATGAGCAGTTCTTC.

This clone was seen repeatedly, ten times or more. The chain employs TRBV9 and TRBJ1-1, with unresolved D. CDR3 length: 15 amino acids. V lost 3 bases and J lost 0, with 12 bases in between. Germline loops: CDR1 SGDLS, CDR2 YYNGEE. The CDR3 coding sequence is TGTGCCAGCAGCGGCACCCGGGGTATGAACACTGAAGCTTTCTTT. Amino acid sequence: CASSGTRGMNTEAFF.

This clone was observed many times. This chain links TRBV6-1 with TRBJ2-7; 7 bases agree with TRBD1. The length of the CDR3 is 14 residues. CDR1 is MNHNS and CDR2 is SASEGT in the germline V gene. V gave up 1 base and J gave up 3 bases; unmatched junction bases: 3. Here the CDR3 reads CASSEGSGGYEQYF. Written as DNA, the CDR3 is TGTGCCAGCAGTGAAGGGTCAGGGGGCTACGAGCAGTACTTC.

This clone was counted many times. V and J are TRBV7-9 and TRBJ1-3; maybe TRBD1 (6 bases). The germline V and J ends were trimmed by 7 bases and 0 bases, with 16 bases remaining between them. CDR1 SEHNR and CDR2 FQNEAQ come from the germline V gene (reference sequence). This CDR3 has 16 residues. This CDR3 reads CASIVDSLDSGNTIYF. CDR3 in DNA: TGTGCCAGCATCGTGGACAGTTTAGACTCTGGAAACACCATATATTTT. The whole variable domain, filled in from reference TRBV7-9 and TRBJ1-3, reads DTGVSQNPRHKITKRGQNVTFRCDPISEHNRLYWYRQTLGQGPEFLTYFQNEAQLEKSRLLSDRFSAERPKGSFSTLEIQRTEQGDSAMYLCASIVDSLDSGNTIYFGEGSWLTVV.

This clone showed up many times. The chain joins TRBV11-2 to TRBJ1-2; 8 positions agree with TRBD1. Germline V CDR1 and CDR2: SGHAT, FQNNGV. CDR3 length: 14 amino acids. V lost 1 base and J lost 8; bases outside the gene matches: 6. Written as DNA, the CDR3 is TGTGCCAGCAGCTTAGTACAGGGGACAGGAGGCTACACCTTC. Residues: CASSLVQGTGGYTF.

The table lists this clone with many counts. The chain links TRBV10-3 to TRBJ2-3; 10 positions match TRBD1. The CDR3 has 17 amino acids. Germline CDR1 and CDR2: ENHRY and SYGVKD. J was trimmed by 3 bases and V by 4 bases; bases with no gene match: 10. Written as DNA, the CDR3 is TGTGCCATCAGTGGGTCCGGGACAGGGGTGTCTACAGATACGCAGTATTTT. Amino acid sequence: CAISGSGTGVSTDTQYF.

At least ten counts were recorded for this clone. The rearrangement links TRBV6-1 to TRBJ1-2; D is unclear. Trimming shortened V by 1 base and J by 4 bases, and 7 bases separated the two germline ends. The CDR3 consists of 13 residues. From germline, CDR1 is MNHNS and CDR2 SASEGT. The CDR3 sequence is CASSEVGAYGYTF. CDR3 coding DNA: TGTGCCAGCAGTGAAGTGGGAGCCTATGGCTACACCTTC.

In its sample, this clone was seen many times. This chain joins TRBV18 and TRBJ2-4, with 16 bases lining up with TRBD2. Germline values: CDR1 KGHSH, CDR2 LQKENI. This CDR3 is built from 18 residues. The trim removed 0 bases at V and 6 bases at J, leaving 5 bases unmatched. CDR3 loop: CASSPPGTSGGATNIQYF. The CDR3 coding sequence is TGTGCCAGCTCACCACCGGGGACTAGCGGGGGGGCTACAAACATTCAGTACTTC.